The text below deals with one TCR beta chain. Germline V CDR1 and CDR2: MNHEY, SVGAGI. This CDR3 has 15 residues. Trimming cost V 0 bases and J 7 bases; bases outside gene matches: 9. The sample belongs to a study of blood T cell repertoires in COVID-19. Overall study: The United States, Italy and Spain provided the acute and convalescent COVID-19 samples. In each case, the material was cDNA or gDNA derived from T cells, B-cell-depleted T cells, or PBMCs.

In the original workflow: Amplification of reference gene primers provided the estimated nucleated cell counts. Assay used: immunoSEQ multiplex PCR; TCRdb lists only in-frame clones, some missing. The DNA was the basis for D and trimming; V, J and clone size are from that table. The data contain 30,000 or so clones, roughly 90% of them singletons. The chain uses TRBV6-5 and TRBJ2-7; TRBD2 agrees at 7 bases. The TCR comes from a human donor in a cohort sampled during active COVID-19. Sequencing used peripheral blood. CDR3 sequence (DNA): TGTGCCAGCAGTTACTCCTCCGGGGGGTTGAGTGAGCAGTACTTC. It codes for CASSYSSGGLSEQYF.